Each of the 19 T cell receptor beta chains below was sequenced from the same sample in a study of cytomegalovirus exposure and HLA in healthy donors. PCR was performed using 60 Vbeta and 13 Jbeta primers. Libraries were prepared by immunoSEQ multiplex PCR; TCRdb keeps only in-frame clonotypes and omits some of them. Here the sample spans over 150,000 clones, roughly 81% being singletons. What was sequenced was PBMCs. Receptors were obtained from a woman aged 45 to 65 in good health and CMV-seronegative.

This clone showed up just a few times. The rearrangement links TRBV2 to TRBJ1-1; a weak D match, TRBD1 (6 bases). Germline V CDR1 and CDR2: SNHLY, FYNNEI. Trimming shortened V by 4 bases and J by 1 base, and 7 bases separated the two germline ends. There are 13 residues in the CDR3. DNA of the CDR3: TGTGCCAGCAGTGTGGGACAGAACACTGAAGCTTTCTTT. Translated: CASSVGQNTEAFF.

This clone has a handful of counts. This chain links TRBV9 with TRBJ2-3; 8 bases are a match to TRBD2. V dropped 3 bases and J dropped 6; count of bases not matched to a gene: 3. The CDR3 has 13 residues. Germline loops: CDR1 SGDLS, CDR2 YYNGEE. The CDR3 reads CASSGGLDDTQYF. CDR3 DNA sequence: TGTGCCAGCAGCGGGGGACTAGATGATACGCAGTATTTT.

This sequence joins TRBV21-1 and TRBJ1-1; the D call in the table, TRBD1, was not verified against the DNA. TRBV21-1 is a pseudogene locus. This CDR3 comprises 15 residues. Here the CDR3 DNA reads TGTGCCAGCAGCCTGTGGGGACAGCAGAACACTGAAGCTTTCTTT. This codes for CASSLWGQQNTEAFF.

CDR3 residues: CASSQAQGQGNTIYF. The CDR3 nucleotides are TGTGCCAGCAGCCAGGCACAGGGTCAGGGAAACACCATATATTTT. The genes are TRBV4-2 and TRBJ1-3; possibly TRBD1 for D (6 bases). The V and J ends lost 3 bases and 4 bases respectively, with 13 bases between them. Germline CDR1 LGHNA, CDR2 YNFKEQ. CDR3 length: 15 residues.

The CDR3, as DNA: TGTGCCAGCACCAACCCAACCCCAGGGTTTTTTGGCTACACCTTC. It codes for CASTNPTPGFFGYTF. This chain links TRBV7-2 with TRBJ1-2, with D tentatively TRBD1 (5 bases). The ends were cut back, 7 bases at V and 7 bases at J, with 22 bases in the middle. The CDR3 length is 15 residues. CDR1 is SGHTA and CDR2 is FQGNSA in the germline V gene.

V usage is TRBV7-8 and J usage is TRBJ1-3; a possible D gene is TRBD1 (5 bases). Germline CDR1 and CDR2: SGHVS and FQNEAQ. The CDR3 length is 14 residues. Trimming took 0 bases from V and 4 from J, leaving 7 bases between them. The CDR3 nucleotides are TGTGCCAGCAGCTTAGCGACAGCAGGAAACACCATATATTTT. Its protein is CASSLATAGNTIYF.

V and J are TRBV7-7 and TRBJ2-3; D is undetermined. Per the germline V gene, CDR1 is SSHAT and CDR2 is FNYEAQ (reference sequence). V lost 5 bases, J lost 2 bases, and 8 bases lay in between. The CDR3 is 13 amino acids. The CDR3 coding sequence is TGTGCCAGCAGCACACAATACACAGATACGCAGTATTTT. Translating gives CASSTQYTDTQYF.

The chain employs TRBV5-1 and TRBJ1-5; 9 bases fit TRBD1. The germline gives CDR1 SGHRS, CDR2 YFSETQ. This CDR3 comprises 15 residues. V lost 1 base and J lost 2; bases outside the gene matches: 1. CDR3 nucleotide sequence: TGCGCCAGCAGCTTGACAGGGGGCGGCAATCAGCCCCAGCATTTT. Translating gives CASSLTGGGNQPQHF.

The chain's CDR3 is CASSLAGGTDTQYF. The CDR3 coding sequence is TGTGCCAGCAGTTTGGCAGGGGGCACAGATACGCAGTATTTT. This sequence joins TRBV6-5 and TRBJ2-3; D perhaps matches TRBD1 (6 bases). Trimming cost V 4 bases and J 1 base, with 9 bases left between them. CDR3 length equals 14 residues. Germline loops: CDR1 MNHEY, CDR2 SVGAGI.

The gene calls are TRBV27 and TRBJ1-5; 7 nucleotides agree with TRBD1. Germline values: CDR1 MNHEY, CDR2 SMNVEV (reference sequence). This CDR3 has 14 amino acids. J gave up 2 bases and V 2 bases, and 0 bases lay outside the gene matches. The CDR3 DNA is TGTGCCAGCAGTTTACAGGGGGGCAATCAGCCCCAGCATTTT. Translated, it gives CASSLQGGNQPQHF.

This chain joins TRBV7-2 and TRBJ1-1, with D possibly matching TRBD1 (5 bases). CDR1 and CDR2 from the germline V gene are SGHTA and FQGNSA. Trimming removed 4 bases at V and 0 bases at J, with 6 bases between. The CDR3 runs 13 residues. Here the CDR3 reads CASSSRVNTEAFF. CDR3 bases: TGTGCCAGCAGCTCCAGGGTGAACACTGAAGCTTTCTTT.

V and J are TRBV4-2 and TRBJ2-3; TRBD1 matches at 10 bases. The CDR3 has 13 amino acids. In germline, CDR1 is LGHNA, CDR2 YNFKEQ. Trimming at V came to 1 base and at J to 12 bases, leaving 4 bases not matched to a gene. The CDR3 bases are TGTGCCAGCAGCCAAGCCCGACAGGGGGCTCAGTATTTT. Protein product: CASSQARQGAQYF.

This chain connects TRBV7-2 to TRBJ1-1; 8 nucleotides line up with TRBD1. The CDR3 covers 18 residues. Germline CDR1 and CDR2: SGHTA and FQGNSA. J lost 1 base, V lost 4 bases, and 14 bases had no gene match. The CDR3 loop reads CASSSRTGRTIRNTEAFF. CDR3 bases: TGTGCCAGCAGCTCCCGGACAGGGAGAACGATAAGGAACACTGAAGCTTTCTTT. The variable domain in full, with the rest retrieved from reference TRBV7-2 and TRBJ1-1, is GAGVSQSPSNKVTEKGKDVELRCDPISGHTALYWYRQSLGQGLEFLIYFQGNSAPDKSGLPSDRFSAERTGGSVSTLTIQRTQQEDSAVYLCASSSRTGRTIRNTEAFFGQGTRLTVV.

The genes are TRBV4-3 and TRBJ2-1; a weak D match, TRBD1 (5 bases). Germline CDR1 reads LGHNA; CDR2 reads YSLEER. The V and J ends lost 2 bases and 1 base respectively, with 12 bases between them. This CDR3 has 16 residues. The CDR3 DNA sequence: TGCGCCAGCAGCCAATCCTCCCAGGGATCCTACAATGAGCAGTTCTTC. Protein product: CASSQSSQGSYNEQFF.

V and J are TRBV4-2 and TRBJ1-4; 9 bases match TRBD1. The length of the CDR3 is 16 residues. In germline, CDR1 is LGHNA, CDR2 YNFKEQ. V was pared by 0 bases and J by 5 bases, with 4 bases of the junction left unmatched. This CDR3 is CASSQDPGQGNEKLFF. In nucleotides, the CDR3 is TGTGCCAGCAGCCAAGATCCGGGACAGGGCAATGAAAAACTGTTTTTT.

This sequence joins TRBV5-1 and TRBJ2-3; 16 bases match TRBD2. V shed 5 bases and J 5 bases; nucleotides not matched to a gene: 8. Looked up from germline, CDR1 is SGHRS and CDR2 is YFSETQ. The CDR3 loop spans 17 amino acids. The CDR3, as DNA: TGCGCCAGCAGTGGGACTAGCGGGGGGGCCGGGAAAGATACGCAGTATTTT. Its protein is CASSGTSGGAGKDTQYF.

The chain links TRBV29-1 to TRBJ1-2; 7 nucleotides align to TRBD1. Trimming at V came to 4 bases and at J to 8 bases, leaving 7 bases not matched to a gene. CDR3 length equals 12 residues. In germline, CDR1 is SQVTM, CDR2 ANQGSEA. The CDR3 region has the DNA TGCAGCGTTGGGGTAGGGGGCGAAGGCTACACCTTC. Translated: CSVGVGGEGYTF.

The V call is TRBV11-2, the J call TRBJ2-1; 8 nucleotides align to TRBD2. V was pared by 0 bases and J by 7 bases, with 5 bases of the junction left unmatched. Germline V gives CDR1 SGHAT, CDR2 FQNNGV. The CDR3 has 15 amino acids. For the CDR3, the DNA is TGTGCCAGCAGCTTAGATAGCGGGGTTTGGAATGAGCAGTTCTTC. The encoded protein is CASSLDSGVWNEQFF. Filled out from reference TRBV11-2 and TRBJ2-1, the complete variable domain reads EAGVAQSPRYKIIEKRQSVAFWCNPISGHATLYWYQQILGQGPKLLIQFQNNGVVDDSQLPKDRFSAERLKGVDSTLKIQPAKLEDSAVYLCASSLDSGVWNEQFFGPGTRLTVL.

V and J are TRBV7-2 and TRBJ1-2; D remains ambiguous. Trimming took off 5 bases at V and 3 bases at J, with 16 bases between the two ends. Germline V gene lookup returns CDR1 SGHTA and CDR2 FQGNSA. The CDR3 extends over 15 amino acids. This CDR3 is CASSPRSQVDYGYTF. The CDR3 coding sequence is TGTGCCAGCAGCCCCCGGTCGCAGGTCGACTATGGCTACACCTTC.